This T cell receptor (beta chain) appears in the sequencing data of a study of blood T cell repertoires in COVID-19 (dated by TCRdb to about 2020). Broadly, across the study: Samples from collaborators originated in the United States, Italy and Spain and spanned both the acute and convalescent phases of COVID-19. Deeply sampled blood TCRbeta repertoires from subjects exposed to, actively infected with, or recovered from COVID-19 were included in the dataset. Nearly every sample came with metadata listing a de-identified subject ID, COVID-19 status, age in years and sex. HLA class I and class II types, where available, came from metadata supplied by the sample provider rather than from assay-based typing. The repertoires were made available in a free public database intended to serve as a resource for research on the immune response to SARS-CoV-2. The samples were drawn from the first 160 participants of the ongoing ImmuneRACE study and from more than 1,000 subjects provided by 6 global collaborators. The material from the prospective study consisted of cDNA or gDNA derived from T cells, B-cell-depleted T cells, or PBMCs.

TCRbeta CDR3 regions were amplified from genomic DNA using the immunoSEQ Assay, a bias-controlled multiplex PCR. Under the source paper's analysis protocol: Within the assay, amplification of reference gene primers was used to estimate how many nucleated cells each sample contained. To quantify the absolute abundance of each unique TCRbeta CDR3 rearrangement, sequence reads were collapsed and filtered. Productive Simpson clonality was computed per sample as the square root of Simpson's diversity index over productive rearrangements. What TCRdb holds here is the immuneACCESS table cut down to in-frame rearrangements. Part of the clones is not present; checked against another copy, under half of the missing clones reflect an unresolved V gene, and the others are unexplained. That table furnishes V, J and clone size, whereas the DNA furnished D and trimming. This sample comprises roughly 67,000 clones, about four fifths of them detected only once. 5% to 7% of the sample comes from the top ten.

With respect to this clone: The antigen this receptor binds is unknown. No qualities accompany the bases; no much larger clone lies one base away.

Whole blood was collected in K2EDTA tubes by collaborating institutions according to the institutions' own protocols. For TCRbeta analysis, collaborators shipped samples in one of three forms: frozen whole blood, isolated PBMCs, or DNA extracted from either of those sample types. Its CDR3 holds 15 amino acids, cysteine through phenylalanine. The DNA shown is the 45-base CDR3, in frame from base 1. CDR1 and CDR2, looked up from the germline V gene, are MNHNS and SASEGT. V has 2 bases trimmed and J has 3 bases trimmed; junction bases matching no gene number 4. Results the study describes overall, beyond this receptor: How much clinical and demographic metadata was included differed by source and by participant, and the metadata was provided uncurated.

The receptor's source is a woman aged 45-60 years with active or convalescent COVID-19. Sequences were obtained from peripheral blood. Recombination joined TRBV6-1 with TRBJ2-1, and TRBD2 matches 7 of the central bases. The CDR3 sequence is CASSEWTGGYNEQFF. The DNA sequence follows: TGTGCCAGCAGTGAATGGACGGGAGGCTACAATGAGCAGTTCTTC.